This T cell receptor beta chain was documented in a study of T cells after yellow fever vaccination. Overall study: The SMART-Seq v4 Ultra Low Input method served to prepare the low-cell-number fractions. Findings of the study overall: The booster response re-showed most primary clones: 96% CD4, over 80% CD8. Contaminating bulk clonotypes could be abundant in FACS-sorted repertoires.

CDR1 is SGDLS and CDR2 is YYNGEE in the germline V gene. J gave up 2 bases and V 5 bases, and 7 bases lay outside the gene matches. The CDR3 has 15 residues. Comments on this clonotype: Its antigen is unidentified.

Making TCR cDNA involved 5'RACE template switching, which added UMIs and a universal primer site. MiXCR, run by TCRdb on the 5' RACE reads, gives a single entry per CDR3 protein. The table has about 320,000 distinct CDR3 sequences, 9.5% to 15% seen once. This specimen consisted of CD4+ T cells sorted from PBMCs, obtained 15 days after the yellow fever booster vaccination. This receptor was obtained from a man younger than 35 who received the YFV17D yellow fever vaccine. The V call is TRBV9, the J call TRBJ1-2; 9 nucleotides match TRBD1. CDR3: CASSPMGTGNYGYTF. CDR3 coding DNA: TGTGCCAGCAGTCCTATGGGGACAGGGAACTATGGCTACACCTTC.